The sequence of this T cell receptor (beta chain) was determined in a study of cytomegalovirus exposure and HLA in healthy donors. With respect to this clone: What it binds is unknown. The identical CDR3 is also encoded by other nucleotide sequences in the sample.

The PCR used 60 Vbeta and 13 Jbeta primers. TCRdb's table, derived via immunoSEQ multiplex PCR, lists solely in-frame clones and lacks some. The repertoire consists of roughly 220,000 clones, with 80% to 90% occurring once and the leading ten covering approximately 2.9%. Findings and caveats of the study: The authors later found HLA-associated TCR beta chains more clonally expanded than equally common others.

V was pared by 4 bases and J by 6 bases, with 16 bases between. Per germline, CDR1 LGHNA and CDR2 YNFKEQ. The length of the CDR3 is 15 residues. This clonotype originated in a man aged 25 to 40 in good health and CMV-seronegative. The chain links TRBV4-2 to TRBJ2-4, with D possibly TRBD2 on 6 matching bases. The specimen was PBMCs. CDR3 sequence reads: CASSPGGLGGNIQYF. In nucleotides, the CDR3 is TGTGCCAGCAGCCCTGGAGGGTTGGGAGGAAACATTCAGTACTTC.